The entry below gives a single T cell receptor (beta chain) sequence along with its context. This clonotype has ten or more counts. There is no known antigen for this receptor. Base-call qualities are not available, and no considerably larger clone is one nucleotide away. This sample stems from a study of identical twins (dated by TCRdb to 2016 to 2017). At the level of the whole study: TCR alpha and beta repertoires from monozygotic twins, unrelated adults of various ages and cord blood were deep-sequenced to test whether fetal clonotypes persist. To rule out contamination, replicate twin experiments were performed at different times with different library preparation protocols.

Libraries were built with 5' RACE. This sample was sequenced with an Illumina HiSeq 2000. A universal primer binding site was introduced by template switching, and a unique molecular identifier was present in the final cDNA, enabling accurate counting of TCR cDNA molecules. First-strand cDNA for TCR alpha and beta chains was synthesized from specific primers in the conserved constant-segment region. Each cDNA library was double barcoded, with a SMART-Mk sample barcode plus Illumina barcodes, to control for contamination. Two successive PCR steps introduced TruSeq adapter sequences along with Illumina sample barcodes. The TCR alpha and beta cDNA libraries were sequenced on the Illumina HiSeq platform using custom primers. For the original study's pipeline: Raw reads were processed with MiGEC to extract unique molecular identifiers, and MiXCR was used to determine CDR3 positions. For each individual, recombination models were inferred using an EM algorithm with the repgenHMM and IGoR tools. The tcR package in R was used for shared clonotype analysis, with sharing normalized by the product of cloneset sizes. To study raw recombination without the effects of thymic and clonal selection, out-of-frame nonproductive sequences were analyzed. The public reads were reanalyzed by TCRdb: fastp trimming at Q25, MiXCR alignment, in-frame beta chains only. All rows with the same CDR3 protein become a single entry with the most common DNA and genes. Here the V and J calls rest on TCRdb's processing, not on the authors' analysis. The sample data list a few hundred thousand distinct CDR3 sequences, and approximately 17% of these were observed just once. The ten largest clones take up 9.5% to 15% of the sample.

What the research found in general, with its limitations: Invariant T cells such as MAIT and iNKT could partly confound zero-insertion analyses, although diverse VJ usage argued against such confounding for most clonotypes. Abundant cord blood beta clonotypes carried fewer insertions; young adult naive repertoires showed a weaker similar trend, while memory repertoires showed none. Recombination models systematically underestimated out-of-frame TCR alpha sharing in monozygotic twins but agreed with sharing between unrelated individuals. Because the same donors could not be followed over many years, the conclusions depended on cross-sectional statistical analysis. Compared with coincidental sharing between unrelated individuals, an excess of low generation-probability sequences was observed among out-of-frame TCR alpha sequences shared between twins. A weaker excess of twin sharing was found in beta out-of-frame sequences because the signal-to-noise ratio was lowered by fewer shared sequences.

Every donor in the study was a healthy Caucasian. The researchers also sequenced three unrelated adults who were not twins: a male aged 18 to 30, a male aged 50 to 60, and a female aged 50 to 60. Miltenyi CD45RO+ enrichment and human naive T-cell isolation kits were used to isolate memory (CD45RO+) and naive T cells from PBMC. The clonotype comes from a man aged 45-65 years in good health. Source material: naive T cells sorted from blood. The cell subset or site label, as the study defines it: cells isolated with a human naive T-cell isolation kit.

The sequence in DNA is TGTGCCAGCTGTAGAAACACCGGGGAGCTGTTTTTT. Its product reads: CASCRNTGELFF. This receptor chain uses TRBV12-3 or TRBV12-4 and TRBJ2-2, with the D gene uncertain. Inclusive of the bounding cysteine and phenylalanine, the CDR3 is 12 residues long. Left in the record is the CDR3 DNA by itself, 36 bases read in frame from the first base. Trimming costs V 8 bases and J 2 bases, and their ends lie 6 bases apart.